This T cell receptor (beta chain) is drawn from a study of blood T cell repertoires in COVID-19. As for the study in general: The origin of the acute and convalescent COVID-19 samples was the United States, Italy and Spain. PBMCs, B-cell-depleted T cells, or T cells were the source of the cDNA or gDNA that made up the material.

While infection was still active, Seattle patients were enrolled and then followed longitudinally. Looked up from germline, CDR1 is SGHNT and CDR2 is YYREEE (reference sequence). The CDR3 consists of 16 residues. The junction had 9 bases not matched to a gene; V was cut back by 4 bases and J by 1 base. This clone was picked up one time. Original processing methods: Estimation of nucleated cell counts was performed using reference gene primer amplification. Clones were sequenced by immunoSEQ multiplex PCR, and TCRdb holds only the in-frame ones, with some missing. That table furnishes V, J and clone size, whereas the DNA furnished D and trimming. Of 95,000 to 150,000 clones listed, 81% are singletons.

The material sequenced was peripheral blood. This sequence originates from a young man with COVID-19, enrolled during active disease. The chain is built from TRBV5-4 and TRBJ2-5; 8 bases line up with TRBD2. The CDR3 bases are TGTGCCAGCAGCATATTCGCGGGAGGTACCCAAGAGACCCAGTACTTC. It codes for CASSIFAGGTQETQYF.